This T cell receptor (beta chain) emerged from a study of control samples from healthy donors and cancer patients. TCRdb's copy holds only in-frame clones and misses some; the assay was immunoSEQ multiplex PCR. The sample includes over 40,000 clones, roughly 86% seen only once; the top ten take about 40%. CDR3 size: 15 residues. V was clipped by 6 bases and J by 1 base; unmatched bases: 5. Per germline, CDR1 SGDLS and CDR2 YYNGEE. Sample: PBMCs. The genes are TRBV9 and TRBJ2-2, with TRBD1 identical over 8 bases. The TCR sequence derives from a man aged 50 or older with head and neck cancer. The CDR3 bases are TGTGCCAGCAACGCCGGGACAGGGAACACCGGGGAGCTGTTTTTT. Translated: CASNAGTGNTGELFF. Based on the CDR3 plus reference TRBV9 and TRBJ2-2, the full variable domain is DSGVTQTPKHLITATGQRVTLRCSPRSGDLSVYWYQQSLDQGLQFLIQYYNGEERAKGNILERFSAQQFPDLHSELNLSSLELGDSALYFCASNAGTGNTGELFFGEGSRLTVL.